This T cell receptor beta chain was recorded in a study of blood T cells in healthy people across ages. The study's findings and limits: Possibly confounding the expanded clonotype changes was the fact that donor CMV status was unknown.

On this clonotype itself: Its antigen is still unknown.

The length of the CDR3 is 13 residues. From germline, CDR1 is MNHNY and CDR2 SVGAGI (reference sequence). The junction had 4 bases not matched to a gene; V was cut back by 6 bases and J by 4 bases. A second PCR of roughly 6 to 12 cycles used a sample-barcoded 5' primer and a J-beta primer mix. A minimum of 2.5 million CDR3-containing paired-end reads was obtained for each sample. TCRdb processed the 5' RACE reads anew with MiXCR; each CDR3 protein has one entry. This sample has around 850,000 distinct CDR3 sequences, with around 34% found just once. The sequencing input was blood. The chain recombines TRBV6-6 with TRBJ2-7; 9 bases line up with TRBD1. The sequence was collected from a man in his late teens or twenties in good health. The CDR3 loop is CASRADRGYEQYF. CDR3 DNA sequence: TGTGCCAGCAGAGCGGACAGGGGTTACGAGCAGTACTTC.